What follows describes a single TCR beta chain. Its antigen is still unknown. Repertoires were generated with immunoSEQ multiplex PCR, while TCRdb's copy carries only in-frame clones and drops some. In the table there are over 15,000 clones, about 90% of which are singletons. The sample belongs to a study of OX40 agonist ivuxolimab in advanced cancers. Study overall: Dosing consisted of intravenous ivuxolimab at 0.01 to 10 mg/kg every 2 weeks. Findings and limits, study-wide: At 0.1 to 3.0 mg/kg, clonal expansion of CD4+ and CD8+ blood T cells had occurred by week 6.

The V segment lost 4 bases and the J segment 6 bases; nucleotides outside the gene matches: 8. This CDR3 is built from 15 residues. Germline values: CDR1 LGHNA, CDR2 YSLEER. This clonotype originated in an adult with an advanced solid tumor such as melanoma, head and neck, liver or kidney cancer. Sequences were derived from CD4+ or CD8+ T cells sorted from blood, sampled in a trial of the OX40 agonist ivuxolimab. The V gene is TRBV4-3, the J gene TRBJ2-1; 8 positions agree with TRBD2. This CDR3 is CASSLGRALGNEQFF. In nucleotides, the CDR3 is TGCGCCAGCAGCCTCGGGAGGGCCTTAGGCAATGAGCAGTTCTTC.